One sample yielded the 15 T cell receptor beta chains listed below, sequenced in a study of spatial heterogeneity in lung cancer. A single record per CDR3 protein comes from TCRdb applying MiXCR to the 5' RACE reads. The sample has approximately 13,000 distinct CDR3 sequences; 13% to 15% are singletons. Time point indicated: sample taken at primary tumor resection. Whole RNA was taken from tumor, nontumor lung or frozen PBMC; it was then sequenced unsorted. This specimen was PBMCs, taken at surgery. Receptors were obtained from a male donor with early-stage non-small cell lung cancer.

This clonotype was seen a single time. The germline gene is not matched at one end of the junction; a read error may be the cause. Here the CDR3 reads CASSLVAKRDTGELVF. The CDR3 nucleotides read TGTGCCAGCAGCTTGGTCGCAAAGCGTGACACCGGGGAGCTGGTTTTT. The chain couples TRBV5-6 to TRBJ2-2; tentative D call: TRBD2 (5 bases). The germline gives CDR1 SGHDT, CDR2 YYEEEE. The CDR3 runs to 16 residues.

The rearrangement uses TRBV7-6 and TRBJ1-1, with 7 bases matching TRBD1. V shed 7 bases and J 4 bases; nucleotides not matched to a gene: 15. The CDR3 is 16 amino acids. Germline CDR1 is SGHVS and CDR2 is FNYEAQ. The CDR3 loop is CASMRRRDSDFTEAFF. The CDR3 nucleotides are TGTGCCAGCATGCGAAGGCGGGACAGCGACTTCACTGAAGCTTTCTTT.

This clonotype was seen repeatedly, ten times or more. The V gene is TRBV7-9, the J gene TRBJ2-3; 11 nucleotides agree with TRBD2. The V gene's germline CDR1 is SEHNR and CDR2 FQNEAQ (reference sequence). This CDR3 contains 17 residues. The V gene end was trimmed by 5 bases and the J gene end by 2 bases; junction bases not matched to a gene: 9. The CDR3 DNA is TGTGCCAGCAGCCCGCCGGCTAGCGGGGGGCACACAGATACGCAGTATTTT. Protein product: CASSPPASGGHTDTQYF.

This clonotype was seen at least ten times. V gene TRBV11-2 combines with J gene TRBJ1-1; no firm D call. The CDR3 length is 15 residues. Germline loops: CDR1 SGHAT, CDR2 FQNNGV. Trimming shortened V by 1 base and J by 5 bases, and 14 bases separated the two germline ends. CDR3 in amino acids: CASSLVSGRGTEAFF. The CDR3 DNA is TGTGCCAGCAGCTTAGTATCCGGACGGGGAACTGAAGCTTTCTTT.

The rearrangement links TRBV27 to TRBJ1-2; no clear D gene. CDR1 and CDR2 (germline): MNHEY, SMNVEV (reference sequence). The CDR3 runs to 14 residues. V was pared by 3 bases and J by 4 bases, with 12 bases between. The CDR3 coding sequence is TGTGCCAGCAGTTTCGGGATGCTTGGCTATGGCTACACCTTC. Translation gives CASSFGMLGYGYTF.

This clonotype has just a few counts. The chain uses TRBV20-1 and TRBJ2-7; D is possibly TRBD1 or TRBD2 (7 bases each). This CDR3 contains 13 residues. Germline V CDR1 and CDR2: DFQATT, SNEGSKA (reference sequence). With 6 bases removed from V and 6 bases from J, the gap between germline ends came to 18 bases. CDR3 sequence (DNA): TGCAGTGCGGGGGGGACAGTCAGGGGCGAGCAGTACTTC. It codes for CSAGGTVRGEQYF.

The rearrangement joins TRBV6-2 or TRBV6-3 to TRBJ2-2; no definite D call. Germline V gene lookup returns CDR1 MNHEY and CDR2 SVGEGT. The CDR3 loop spans 19 amino acids. V was trimmed by 6 bases and J by 3 bases, leaving 26 bases between them. CDR3 residues: CASSSRLRLPAFYTGELFF. The CDR3 DNA reads as TGTGCCAGCAGCTCCCGGCTCAGACTGCCAGCCTTCTACACCGGGGAGCTGTTTTTT.

By sample share, this clonotype is medium-sized. The chain uses TRBV6-2 or TRBV6-3 and TRBJ1-5; TRBD1 matches 9 bases. The CDR3 covers 17 residues. V trimming: 0 bases; J trimming: 2 bases; junction bases outside the gene matches: 5. Germline V lookup: CDR1 MNHEY, CDR2 SVGEGT. The chain's CDR3 is CASSYSPGQGGNQPQHF. The CDR3, as DNA: TGTGCCAGCAGTTACTCCCCGGGACAGGGTGGCAATCAGCCCCAGCATTTT.

This clonotype was found a few times. The chain joins TRBV12-2 to TRBJ1-5. TRBV12-2 is a pseudogene locus. This CDR3 comprises 15 residues. The CDR3 region is CASRFQSLSNQPQHF. The CDR3 nucleotides read TGTGCAAGTCGCTTTCAGTCCCTTAGCAATCAGCCCCAGCATTTT.

The chain combines TRBV30 with TRBJ1-1; D perhaps matches TRBD1 (5 bases). Between the trimmed V and J ends, which lost 5 bases and 0 bases, there was a span of 22 bases. Germline V CDR1 and CDR2: GTSNPN, SVGIG (reference sequence). The CDR3 has 17 residues. The CDR3 loop reads CAWARFPGFSMNTEAFF. The CDR3 nucleotides read TGTGCCTGGGCACGCTTCCCAGGGTTTTCCATGAACACTGAAGCTTTCTTT.

The chain has TRBV5-1 and TRBJ1-1; D gene uncertain. V was pared by 0 bases and J by 11 bases, with 14 bases between. The CDR3 extends over 13 amino acids. Germline-derived CDR1 and CDR2 are SGHRS and YFSETQ. The CDR3 sequence: CASSLGAPSIAFF. Written as DNA, the CDR3 is TGCGCCAGCAGCTTGGGGGCCCCTTCGATCGCTTTCTTT.

This chain links TRBV6-7 with TRBJ1-3, with unresolved D. TRBV6-7 is annotated as an ORF whose role is uncertain. The germline V and J ends were trimmed by 2 bases and 2 bases, with 7 bases remaining between them. This CDR3 contains 14 residues. CDR3 protein: CASSYPYTGNTIYF. In DNA form, the CDR3 reads TGTGCCAGCAGTTACCCATATACTGGAAACACCATATATTTT.

This clonotype was seen only a few times. V usage is TRBV28 and J usage is TRBJ2-5; TRBD2 aligns across 11 bases. V lost 5 bases to trimming and J lost 2 bases; unmatched junction nucleotides: 10. Germline V gene sequence: CDR1 MDHEN, CDR2 SYDVKM. CDR3 length: 17 residues. The CDR3 loop is CASSPLSGGVPQETQYF. The CDR3, as DNA: TGTGCCAGCAGTCCCCTTAGCGGGGGGGTTCCGCAAGAGACCCAGTACTTC.

V usage is TRBV28 and J usage is TRBJ1-2; 9 bases are a match to TRBD1. With 4 bases clipped from V and 6 bases from J, the junction kept 12 bases outside the gene matches. Germline lookup yields CDR1 MDHEN and CDR2 SYDVKM. CDR3 length equals 16 residues. Written as DNA, the CDR3 is TGTGCCAGCAGTTCCCTTGTATGGACAGGGGTGCATGGCTACACCTTC. It codes for CASSSLVWTGVHGYTF.

This clonotype was recorded at least ten times. The V call is TRBV12-3 or TRBV12-4, the J call TRBJ2-5, with D perhaps matching TRBD2 (6 bases). V was clipped by 7 bases and J by 3 bases, with 12 bases between them. This CDR3 is built from 13 residues. The CDR3 sequence is CASTPWEEETQYF. CDR3 nucleotide sequence: TGTGCCAGCACCCCCTGGGAGGAAGAGACCCAGTACTTC.